The sequence of this TCR beta chain was determined in a study of blood T cell repertoires in COVID-19. In the study's own analysis: Reference gene primers were amplified, and this amplification served to estimate nucleated cell counts. Clones were read by immunoSEQ multiplex PCR, and TCRdb kept only the in-frame ones, dropping some. V, J and clone size are those of that table, while D and trimming were read from the DNA. Among under 500,000 clones listed, around 88% were seen once. V gave up 2 bases and J gave up 0 bases, with 13 bases separating them. This CDR3 is built from 16 residues. Germline V lookup: CDR1 SGHTA, CDR2 FQGNSA.

The source is a woman in her twenties or thirties with acute or convalescent COVID-19. The chain links TRBV7-2 to TRBJ1-1; D may be TRBD1 (5 bases). Sequenced sample: peripheral blood. The CDR3 protein is CASSLFPTGMNTEAFF. CDR3 DNA: TGTGCCAGCAGCTTATTCCCAACAGGTATGAACACTGAAGCTTTCTTT.